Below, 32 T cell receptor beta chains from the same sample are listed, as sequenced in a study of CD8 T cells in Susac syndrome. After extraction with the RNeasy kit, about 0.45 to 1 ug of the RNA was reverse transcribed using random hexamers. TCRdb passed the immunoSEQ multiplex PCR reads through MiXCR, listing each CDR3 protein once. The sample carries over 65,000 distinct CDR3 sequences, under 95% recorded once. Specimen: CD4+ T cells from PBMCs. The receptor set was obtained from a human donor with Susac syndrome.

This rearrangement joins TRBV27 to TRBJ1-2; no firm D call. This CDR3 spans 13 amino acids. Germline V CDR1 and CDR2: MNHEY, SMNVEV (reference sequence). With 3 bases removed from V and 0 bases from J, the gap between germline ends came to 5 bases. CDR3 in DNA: TGTGCCAGCAGTTTGGCCACTAACTATGGCTACACCTTC. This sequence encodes CASSLATNYGYTF.

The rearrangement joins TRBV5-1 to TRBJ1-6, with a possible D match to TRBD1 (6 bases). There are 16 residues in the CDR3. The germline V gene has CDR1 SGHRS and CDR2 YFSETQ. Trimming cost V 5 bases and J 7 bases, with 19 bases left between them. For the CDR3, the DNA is TGCGCCAGCAGTCTAACGGGACATTTGGCCAATTCACCCCTCCACTTT. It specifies CASSLTGHLANSPLHF.

CDR3 residues: CSFLGQANEQFF. CDR3 nucleotides: TGCAGTTTCTTGGGACAGGCAAATGAGCAGTTCTTC. The rearrangement uses TRBV20-1 and TRBJ2-1; 8 nucleotides match TRBD1. The CDR3 is 12 amino acids. CDR1 and CDR2 from the germline V gene are DFQATT and SNEGSKA (reference sequence). V shed 8 bases and J 7 bases; nucleotides not matched to a gene: 7.

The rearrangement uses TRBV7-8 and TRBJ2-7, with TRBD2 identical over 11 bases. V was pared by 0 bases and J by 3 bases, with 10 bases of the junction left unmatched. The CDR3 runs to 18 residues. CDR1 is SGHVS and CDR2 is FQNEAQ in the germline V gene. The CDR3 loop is CASSLALAGGPFNYEQYF. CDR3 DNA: TGTGCCAGCAGCTTAGCGCTAGCGGGGGGACCCTTTAACTACGAGCAGTACTTC. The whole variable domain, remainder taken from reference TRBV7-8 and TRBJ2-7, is GAGVSQSPRYKVAKRGQDVALRCDPISGHVSLFWYQQALGQGPEFLTYFQNEAQLDKSGLPSDRFFAERPEGSVSTLKIQRTQQEDSAVYLCASSLALAGGPFNYEQYFGPGTRLTVT.

In nucleotides, the CDR3 is TGTGCCAGCTGGACAGGATTCAATGAGCAGTTCTTC. Its translation: CASWTGFNEQFF. This chain uses TRBV28 with TRBJ2-1, with 7 bases fitting TRBD1. This CDR3 spans 12 amino acids. V shed 8 bases and J 6 bases; nucleotides not matched to a gene: 4. CDR1 is MDHEN and CDR2 is SYDVKM in the germline V gene.

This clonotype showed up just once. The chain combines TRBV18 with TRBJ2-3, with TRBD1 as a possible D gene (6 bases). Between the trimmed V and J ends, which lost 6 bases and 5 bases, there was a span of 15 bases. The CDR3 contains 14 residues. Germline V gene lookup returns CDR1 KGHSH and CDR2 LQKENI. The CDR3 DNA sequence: TGTGCCAGCTCCCATAGGACAGACGGAGATACGCAGTATTTT. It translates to CASSHRTDGDTQYF. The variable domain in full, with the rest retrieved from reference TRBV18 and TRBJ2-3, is NAGVMQNPRHLVRRRGQEARLRCSPMKGHSHVYWYRQLPEEGLKFMVYLQKENIIDESGMPKERFSAEFPKEGPSILRIQQVVRGDSAAYFCASSHRTDGDTQYFGPGTRLTVL.

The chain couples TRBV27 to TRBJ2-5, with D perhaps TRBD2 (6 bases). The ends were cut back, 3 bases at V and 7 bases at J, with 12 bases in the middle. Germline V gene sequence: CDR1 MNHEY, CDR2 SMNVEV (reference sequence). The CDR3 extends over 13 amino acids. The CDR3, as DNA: TGTGCCAGCAGTTTTGAGGGGCGGGGGACCCAGTACTTC. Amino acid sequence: CASSFEGRGTQYF.

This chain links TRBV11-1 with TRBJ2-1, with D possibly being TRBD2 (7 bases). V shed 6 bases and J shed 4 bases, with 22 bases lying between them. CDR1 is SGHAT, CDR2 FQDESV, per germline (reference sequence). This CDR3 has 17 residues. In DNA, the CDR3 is TGTGCCAGCAGTCCTTTATTCGGGGGGCTAGGGTACAATGAGCAGTTCTTC. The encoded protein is CASSPLFGGLGYNEQFF.

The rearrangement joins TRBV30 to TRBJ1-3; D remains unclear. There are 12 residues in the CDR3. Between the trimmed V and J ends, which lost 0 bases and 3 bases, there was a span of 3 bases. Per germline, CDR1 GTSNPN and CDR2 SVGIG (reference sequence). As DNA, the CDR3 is TGTGCCTGGAGTGTGAGTGGAAACACCATATATTTT. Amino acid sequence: CAWSVSGNTIYF.

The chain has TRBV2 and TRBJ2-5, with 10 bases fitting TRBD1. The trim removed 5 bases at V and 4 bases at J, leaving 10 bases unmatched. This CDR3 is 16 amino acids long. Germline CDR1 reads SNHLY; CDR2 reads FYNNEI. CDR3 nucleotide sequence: TGTGCCAGCAGTCTCGGGACAGGGGTTTCGGGAGAGACCCAGTACTTC. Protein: CASSLGTGVSGETQYF.

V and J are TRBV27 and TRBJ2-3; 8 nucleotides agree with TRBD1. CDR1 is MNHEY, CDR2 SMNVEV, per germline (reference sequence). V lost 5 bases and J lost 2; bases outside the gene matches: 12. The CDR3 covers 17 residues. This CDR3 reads CASSPGTGQAFTDTQYF. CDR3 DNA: TGTGCCAGCAGTCCCGGGACAGGCCAAGCCTTCACAGATACGCAGTATTTT.

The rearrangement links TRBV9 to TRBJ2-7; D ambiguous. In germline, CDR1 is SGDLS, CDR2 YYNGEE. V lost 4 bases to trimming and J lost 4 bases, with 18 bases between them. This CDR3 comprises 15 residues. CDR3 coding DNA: TGTGCCAGCAGCCCGAGAGACTTCAAGGGTTACGAGCAGTACTTC. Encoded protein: CASSPRDFKGYEQYF.

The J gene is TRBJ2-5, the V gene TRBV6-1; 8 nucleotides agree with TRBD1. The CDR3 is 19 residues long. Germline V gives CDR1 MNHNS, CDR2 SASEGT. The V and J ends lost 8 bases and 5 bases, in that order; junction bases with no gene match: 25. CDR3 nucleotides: TGTGCCAGCGCCCTTTCTCGGGCAGGGGGCTTCTTACGCGGGGAGACCCAGTACTTC. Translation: CASALSRAGGFLRGETQYF.

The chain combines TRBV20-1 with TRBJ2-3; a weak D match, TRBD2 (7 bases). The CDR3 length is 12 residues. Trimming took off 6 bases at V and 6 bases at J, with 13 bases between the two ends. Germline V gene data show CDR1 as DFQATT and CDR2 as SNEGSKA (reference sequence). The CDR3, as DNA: TGCAGTGCGTCGGGCGGGGGCGATACGCAGTATTTT. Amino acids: CSASGGGDTQYF.

CDR3 residues: CASRARQFGELFF. In nucleotides, the CDR3 is TGTGCCAGCAGGGCCCGACAGTTCGGGGAGCTGTTTTTT. The V gene is TRBV2, the J gene TRBJ2-2; a possible D gene is TRBD1 (5 bases). V gave up 6 bases and J gave up 7 bases, with 12 bases separating them. The germline gives CDR1 SNHLY, CDR2 FYNNEI. The CDR3 sequence is 13 residues long.

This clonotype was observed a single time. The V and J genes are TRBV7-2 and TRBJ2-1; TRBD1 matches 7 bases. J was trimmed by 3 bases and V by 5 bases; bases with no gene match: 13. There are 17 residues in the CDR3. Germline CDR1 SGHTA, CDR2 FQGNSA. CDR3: CASSREGPGQIYNEQFF. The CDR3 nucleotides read TGTGCCAGCAGCCGCGAGGGGCCGGGACAGATCTACAATGAGCAGTTCTTC.

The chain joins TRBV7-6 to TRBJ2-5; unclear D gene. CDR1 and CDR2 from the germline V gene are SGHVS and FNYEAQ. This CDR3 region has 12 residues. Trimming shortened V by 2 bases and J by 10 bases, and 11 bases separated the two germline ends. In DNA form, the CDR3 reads TGTGCCAGCAGCTTAAACCCCCCCGTCCAGTACTTC. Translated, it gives CASSLNPPVQYF.

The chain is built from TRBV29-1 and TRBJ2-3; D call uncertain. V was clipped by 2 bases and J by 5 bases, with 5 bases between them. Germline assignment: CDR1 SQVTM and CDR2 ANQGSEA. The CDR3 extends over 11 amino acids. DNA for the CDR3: TGCAGCGTTGAAACACGAGATACGCAGTATTTT. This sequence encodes CSVETRDTQYF.

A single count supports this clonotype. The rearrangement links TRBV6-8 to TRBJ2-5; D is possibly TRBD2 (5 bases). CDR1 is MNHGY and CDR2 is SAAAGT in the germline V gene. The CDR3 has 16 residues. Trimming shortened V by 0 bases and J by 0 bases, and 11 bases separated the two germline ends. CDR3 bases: TGTGCCAGCAGTTACTCGGACTGTACCTACCAAGAGACCCAGTACTTC. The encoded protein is CASSYSDCTYQETQYF.

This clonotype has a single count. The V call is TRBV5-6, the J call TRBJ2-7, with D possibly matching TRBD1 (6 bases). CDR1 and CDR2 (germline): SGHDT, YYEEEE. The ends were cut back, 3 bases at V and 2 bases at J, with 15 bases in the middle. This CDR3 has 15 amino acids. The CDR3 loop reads CASSSRTGWPYEQYF. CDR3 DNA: TGTGCCAGCAGCTCCCGCACAGGGTGGCCCTACGAGCAGTACTTC.

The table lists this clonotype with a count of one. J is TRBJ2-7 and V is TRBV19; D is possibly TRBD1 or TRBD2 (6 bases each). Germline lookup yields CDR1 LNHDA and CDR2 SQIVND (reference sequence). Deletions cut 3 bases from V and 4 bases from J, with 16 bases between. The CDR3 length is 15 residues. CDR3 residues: CASSISAGGWYEQYF. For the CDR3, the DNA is TGTGCCAGTAGTATTTCAGCCGGGGGCTGGTACGAGCAGTACTTC.

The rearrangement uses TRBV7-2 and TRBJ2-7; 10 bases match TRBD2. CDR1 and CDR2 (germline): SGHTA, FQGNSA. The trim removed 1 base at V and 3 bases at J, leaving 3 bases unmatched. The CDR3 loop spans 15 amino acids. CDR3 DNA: TGTGCCAGCAGCTTAGTGAGCGGGAGGGACTACGAGCAGTACTTC. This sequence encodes CASSLVSGRDYEQYF.

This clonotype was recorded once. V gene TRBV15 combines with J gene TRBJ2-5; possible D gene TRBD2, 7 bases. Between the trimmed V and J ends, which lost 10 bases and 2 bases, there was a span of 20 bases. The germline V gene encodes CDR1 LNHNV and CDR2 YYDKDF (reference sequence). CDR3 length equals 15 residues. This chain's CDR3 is CASKKGGPSQETQYF. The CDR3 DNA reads TGTGCCAGTAAAAAGGGGGGGCCATCACAAGAGACCCAGTACTTC.

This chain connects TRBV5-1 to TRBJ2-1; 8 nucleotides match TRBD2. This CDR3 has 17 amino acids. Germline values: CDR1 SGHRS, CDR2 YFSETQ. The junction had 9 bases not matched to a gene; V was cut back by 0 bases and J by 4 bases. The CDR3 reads CASSLDGRATGYNEQFF. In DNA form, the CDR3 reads TGCGCCAGCAGCTTGGACGGGAGGGCTACGGGGTACAATGAGCAGTTCTTC.

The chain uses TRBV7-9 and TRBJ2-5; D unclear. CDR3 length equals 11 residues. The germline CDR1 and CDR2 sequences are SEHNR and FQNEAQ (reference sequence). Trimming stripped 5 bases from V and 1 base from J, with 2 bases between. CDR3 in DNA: TGTGCCAGCAGCCGCCAAGAGACCCAGTACTTC. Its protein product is CASSRQETQYF.

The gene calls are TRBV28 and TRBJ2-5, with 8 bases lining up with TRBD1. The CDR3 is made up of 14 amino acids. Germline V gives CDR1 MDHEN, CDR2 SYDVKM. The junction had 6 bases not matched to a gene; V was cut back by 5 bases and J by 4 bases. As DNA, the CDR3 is TGTGCCAGCAGTCCAGGGGGCGCGGTAGAGACCCAGTACTTC. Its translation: CASSPGGAVETQYF.

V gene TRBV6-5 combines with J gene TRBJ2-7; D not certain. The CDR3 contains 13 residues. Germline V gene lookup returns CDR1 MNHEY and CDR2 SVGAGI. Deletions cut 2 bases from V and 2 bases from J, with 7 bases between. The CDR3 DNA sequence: TGTGCCAGCAGTTACGATCGAGCCTACGAGCAGTACTTC. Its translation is CASSYDRAYEQYF.

The DNA of the CDR3 is TGCGCCAGCGGGTTACAGGGCGTCGTGAAAGATACGCAGTATTTT. Its translation: CASGLQGVVKDTQYF. The gene calls are TRBV5-1 and TRBJ2-3; maybe TRBD1 (6 bases). CDR1 is SGHRS and CDR2 is YFSETQ in the germline V gene. V shed 7 bases and J shed 5 bases, with 20 bases lying between them. The CDR3 has 15 amino acids.

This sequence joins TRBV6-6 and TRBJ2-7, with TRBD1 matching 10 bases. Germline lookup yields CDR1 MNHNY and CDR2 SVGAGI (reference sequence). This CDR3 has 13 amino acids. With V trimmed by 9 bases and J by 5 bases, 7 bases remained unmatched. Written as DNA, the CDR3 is TGTGCCAGTAATGACAGGGGGCTGAACGAGCAGTACTTC. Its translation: CASNDRGLNEQYF.

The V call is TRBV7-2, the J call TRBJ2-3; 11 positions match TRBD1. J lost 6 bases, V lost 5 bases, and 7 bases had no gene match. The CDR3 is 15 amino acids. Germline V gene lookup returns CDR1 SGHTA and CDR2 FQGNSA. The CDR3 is CASSRGTGGVDTQYF. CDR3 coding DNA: TGTGCCAGCAGCCGCGGGACAGGGGGAGTCGATACGCAGTATTTT.

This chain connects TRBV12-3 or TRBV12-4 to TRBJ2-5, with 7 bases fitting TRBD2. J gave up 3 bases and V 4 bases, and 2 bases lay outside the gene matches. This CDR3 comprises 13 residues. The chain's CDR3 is CASSSTSEETQYF. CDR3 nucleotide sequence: TGTGCCAGCAGTTCCACTAGCGAAGAGACCCAGTACTTC.

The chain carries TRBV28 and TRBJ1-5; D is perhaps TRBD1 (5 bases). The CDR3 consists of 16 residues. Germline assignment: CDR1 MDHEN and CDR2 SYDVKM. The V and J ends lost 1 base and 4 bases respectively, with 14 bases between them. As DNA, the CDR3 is TGTGCCAGCAGTTTATTACCGGGGCTAAAAAATCAGCCCCAGCATTTT. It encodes CASSLLPGLKNQPQHF.